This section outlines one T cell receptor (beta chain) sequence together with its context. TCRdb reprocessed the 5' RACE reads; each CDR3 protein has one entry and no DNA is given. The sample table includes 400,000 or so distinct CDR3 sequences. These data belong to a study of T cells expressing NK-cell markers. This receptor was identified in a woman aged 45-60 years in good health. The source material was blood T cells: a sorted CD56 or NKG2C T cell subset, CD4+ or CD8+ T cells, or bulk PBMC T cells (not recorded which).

The CDR3: CATSDSLTSGTDTQYF. The V gene is TRBV24-1, the J gene TRBJ2-3; the TCRdb D gene call, TRBD2, has no DNA to confirm it. The CDR3 consists of 16 residues. Germline assignment: CDR1 KGHDR and CDR2 SFDVKD.